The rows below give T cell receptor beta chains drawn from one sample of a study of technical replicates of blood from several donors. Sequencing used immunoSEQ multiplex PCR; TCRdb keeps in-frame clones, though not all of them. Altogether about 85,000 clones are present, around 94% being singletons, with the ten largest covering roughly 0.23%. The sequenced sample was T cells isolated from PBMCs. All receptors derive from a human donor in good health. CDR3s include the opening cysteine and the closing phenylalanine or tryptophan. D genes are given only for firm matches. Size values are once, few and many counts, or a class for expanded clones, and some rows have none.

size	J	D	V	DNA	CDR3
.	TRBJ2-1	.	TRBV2	TGTGCCAGCAGTGGGTCAGCGGCACCCTACAATGAGCAGTTCTTC	CASSGSAAPYNEQFF
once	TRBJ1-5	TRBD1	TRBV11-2	TGTGCCAGCAGCTTAGGAGACCTCAGGGGGCCGAAGCAGCCCCAGCATTTT	CASSLGDLRGPKQPQHF
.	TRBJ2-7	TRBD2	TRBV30	TGTGCCTGGGCCTCGGGGGGGCCGCCCTACGAGCAGTACTTC	CAWASGGPPYEQYF
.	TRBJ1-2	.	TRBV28	TGTGCCAGCAGCTATATTGGTGGCTACACCTTC	CASSYIGGYTF
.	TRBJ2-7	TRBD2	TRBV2	TGTGCCAGCAGACCACTAGCGAACGAGCAGTACTTC	CASRPLANEQYF
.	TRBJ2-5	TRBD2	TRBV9	TGTGCCAGCAGCGTACGGGGGGAGGAGGAGACCCAGTACTTC	CASSVRGEEETQYF
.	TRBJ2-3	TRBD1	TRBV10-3	TGTGCCATCAGTGAGGGGGACAGGGGGAATACGCAGTATTTT	CAISEGDRGNTQYF
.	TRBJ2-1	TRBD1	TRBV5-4	TGTGCCAGCAGAATCCTCGGACAGGGTGGGCGTAATGAGCAGTTCTTC	CASRILGQGGRNEQFF
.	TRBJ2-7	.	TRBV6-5	TGTGCCTGCTCGAGGGGGAAGGAATACGAGCAGTACTTC	CACSRGKEYEQYF
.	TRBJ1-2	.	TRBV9	TGTGCCAGCAGCCAATCAGGGCCTCCCGGGCCCTATGGCTACACCTTC	CASSQSGPPGPYGYTF
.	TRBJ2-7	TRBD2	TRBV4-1	TGCGCCAGCAGCCGACTAGCGGGGGTGGGATACGAGCAGTACTTC	CASSRLAGVGYEQYF
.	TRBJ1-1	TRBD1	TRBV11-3	TGTGCCAGCAGCTTCTTCCCCCTTGACAGGGTAGGCCCTAACACTGAAGCTTTCTTT	CASSFFPLDRVGPNTEAFF
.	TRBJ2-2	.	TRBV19	TGTGCCAGTAGCCCCCCTCCGGACACCGGGGAGCTGTTTTTT	CASSPPPDTGELFF
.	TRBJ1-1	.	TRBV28	TGTGCCAGCAGTTTCGACGGGTTGAACACTGAAGCTTTCTTT	CASSFDGLNTEAFF
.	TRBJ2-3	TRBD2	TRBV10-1	TGCGCCAGCAGTGGGGAGCGGGGGGGCCTGGCAGATACGCAGTATTTT	CASSGERGGLADTQYF
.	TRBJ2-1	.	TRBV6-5	TGTGCCAGCAATCGACTAGGAGGGAACGATGAGCAGTTCTTC	CASNRLGGNDEQFF
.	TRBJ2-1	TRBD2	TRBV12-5	TGTGCTAGTGGTCTATTCGGGACTAGCGATGAGCAGTTCTTC	CASGLFGTSDEQFF
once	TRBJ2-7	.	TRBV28	TGTGCCAGCAGTTCCCCAGCTAGCGCGACCTACGAGCAGTACTTC	CASSSPASATYEQYF
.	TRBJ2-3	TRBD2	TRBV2	TGTGCCAGCAAGGGCAGCATAGCGGGGAATACGCAGTATTTT	CASKGSIAGNTQYF
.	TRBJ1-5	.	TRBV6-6	TGTGCCAGCAGCCCGGACAACACCAATCAGCCCCAGCATTTT	CASSPDNTNQPQHF
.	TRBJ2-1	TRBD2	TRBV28	TGTGCCAGTGGACTAGCAGGCAATGAGCAGTTCTTC	CASGLAGNEQFF
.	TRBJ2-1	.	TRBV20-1	TGCAGTGCCGGCGGGCTTAATGAGCAGTTCTTC	CSAGGLNEQFF
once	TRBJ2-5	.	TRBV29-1	TGCAGCGTGAACAGGGGACTGCAAGAGACCCAGTACTTC	CSVNRGLQETQYF
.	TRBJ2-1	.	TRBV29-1	TGCAGCGTTGGAACCAGACTAGTCGGTATCCAGTTCTTC	CSVGTRLVGIQFF